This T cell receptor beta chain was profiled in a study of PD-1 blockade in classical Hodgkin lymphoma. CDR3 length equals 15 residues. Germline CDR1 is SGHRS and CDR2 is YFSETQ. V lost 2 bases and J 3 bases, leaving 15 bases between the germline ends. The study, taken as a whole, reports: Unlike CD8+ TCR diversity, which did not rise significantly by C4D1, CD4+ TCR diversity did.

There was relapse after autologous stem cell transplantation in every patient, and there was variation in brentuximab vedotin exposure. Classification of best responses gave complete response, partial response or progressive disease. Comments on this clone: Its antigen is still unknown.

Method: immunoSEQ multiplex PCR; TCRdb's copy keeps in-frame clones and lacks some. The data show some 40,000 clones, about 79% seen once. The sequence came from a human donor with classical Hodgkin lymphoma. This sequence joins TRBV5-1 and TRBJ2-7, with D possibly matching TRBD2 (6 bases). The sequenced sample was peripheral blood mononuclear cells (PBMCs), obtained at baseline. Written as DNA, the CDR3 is TGCGCCAGCAGCTTTCGGGAAGCGGGCATCTACGAGCAGTACTTC. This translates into CASSFREAGIYEQYF.